Below, 15 T cell receptor beta chains from the same sample are listed, as sequenced in a study of response to subunit inactivated influenza vaccine listed by TCRdb under 2018. Libraries came from RT-PCR. TCRdb records Illumina HiSeq 2500 as the sequencer. Using fastp trimming at Q25 and MiXCR clonotype assembly, TCRdb reanalyzed the public sequencing data and kept in-frame beta chains. Each entry is one CDR3 protein sequence, shown with its most common DNA and genes. The sample table records roughly 290,000 distinct CDR3 sequences; 20% to 25% of these occur just once. Roughly 10% of the sample belongs to the ten largest clones. The sample consisted of PBMCs from blood, taken approximately 22 months after vaccination. Source of these receptors: a man aged 50-75 years who received an inactivated influenza vaccine. Donor details come from another sample of the same person, matched by shared clones.

The chain joins TRBV27 to TRBJ1-6, with 7 nucleotides matching TRBD1. Germline assignment: CDR1 MNHEY and CDR2 SMNVEV (reference sequence). The CDR3 covers 16 residues. The trim removed 3 bases at V and 7 bases at J, leaving 9 bases unmatched. CDR3: CASSFVGGASNSPLHF. The CDR3 nucleotides read TGTGCCAGCAGTTTTGTAGGGGGCGCGTCCAATTCACCCCTCCACTTT.

There are a few counts of this clonotype. The chain uses TRBV28 and TRBJ1-4; no reliable D call. Trimming shortened V by 2 bases and J by 5 bases, and 12 bases separated the two germline ends. The CDR3 runs to 15 residues. CDR1 and CDR2 from the germline V gene are MDHEN and SYDVKM. The CDR3 sequence: CASSLAGPGNEKLFF. In DNA form, the CDR3 reads TGTGCCAGCAGTTTAGCCGGCCCCGGGAATGAAAAACTGTTTTTT. Full variable domain (missing parts from reference TRBV28 and TRBJ1-4): DVKVTQSSRYLVKRTGEKVFLECVQDMDHENMFWYRQDPGLGLRLIYFSYDVKMKEKGDIPEGYSVSREKKERFSLILESASTNQTSMYLCASSLAGPGNEKLFFGSGTQLSVL.

This chain uses TRBV6-2 or TRBV6-3 with TRBJ2-1, with D possibly being TRBD1 (5 bases). Between the trimmed V and J ends, which lost 4 bases and 2 bases, there was a span of 15 bases. Germline V gene data show CDR1 as MNHEY and CDR2 as SVGEGT. The CDR3 length is 16 residues. CDR3 amino acids: CASSSRPGPPYNEQFF. The CDR3 bases are TGTGCCAGCAGTTCCCGTCCAGGGCCACCCTACAATGAGCAGTTCTTC.

This clonotype showed up just a few times. The genes are TRBV4-1 and TRBJ1-2; D uncertain. Trimming shortened V by 3 bases and J by 4 bases, and 15 bases separated the two germline ends. Germline V gene sequence: CDR1 MGHRA, CDR2 YSYEKL. The CDR3 spans 15 residues. The CDR3, as DNA: TGCGCCAGCAGCCAGGACGTAGGAGGCCCCTATGGCTACACCTTC. This sequence encodes CASSQDVGGPYGYTF.

This clonotype was seen only a few times. The rearrangement links TRBV6-1 to TRBJ1-1, with D possibly TRBD1 on 5 matching bases. Looked up from germline, CDR1 is MNHNS and CDR2 is SASEGT. The CDR3 covers 14 residues. Trimming stripped 4 bases from V and 4 bases from J, with 13 bases between. The CDR3 nucleotides read TGTGCCAGCAGTGCGGGTAGGGGTGGCACTGAAGCTTTCTTT. It yields the protein CASSAGRGGTEAFF.

A remark on this clonotype: One end of the junction fails to match germline, which may point to a read error. The rearrangement links TRBV7-2 to TRBJ2-1, with 7 nucleotides matching TRBD1. The CDR3 spans 16 residues. Germline CDR1 reads SGHTA; CDR2 reads FQGNSA. The CDR3 sequence is CASSLSVRGGSDEQFF. CDR3 sequence (DNA): TGTGCCAGCAGCTTATCGGTGCGAGGGGGCAGCGATGAGCAGTTCTTT.

This clonotype was seen just once. The chain combines TRBV29-1 with TRBJ2-5, with D possibly called TRBD1 or TRBD2 (5 bases each). Germline CDR1 reads SQVTM; CDR2 reads ANQGSEA. The V end lost 7 bases, the J end lost 2 bases, and 8 bases lay between the germline ends. The CDR3 is made up of 11 amino acids. The CDR3 region has the DNA TGCAGCGGGGACGTACAAGAGACCCAGTACTTC. Translation: CSGDVQETQYF.

The gene calls are TRBV4-2 and TRBJ2-5, with a weak D call TRBD1 (5 bases). Trimming left V 1 base short and J 5 bases short, with 14 bases between. The CDR3 has 15 amino acids. The germline V gene encodes CDR1 LGHNA and CDR2 YNFKEQ. The CDR3 coding sequence is TGTGCCAGCAGCCAAGTAGCAGGGTCTAAGGAGACCCAGTACTTC. Translation: CASSQVAGSKETQYF.

This chain links TRBV11-1 with TRBJ2-1; 9 nucleotides match TRBD1. V lost 1 base, J lost 1 base, and 8 bases stayed unmatched. The CDR3 has 18 residues. Germline CDR1 reads SGHAT; CDR2 reads FQDESV (reference sequence). The CDR3 nucleotides read TGTGCCAGCAGCTTAGGGGACAGGGTCCACCCTTCCTACAATGAGCAGTTCTTC. This translates into CASSLGDRVHPSYNEQFF. The variable domain in full, with the rest retrieved from reference TRBV11-1 and TRBJ2-1, is EAEVAQSPRYKITEKSQAVAFWCDPISGHATLYWYRQILGQGPELLVQFQDESVVDDSQLPKDRFSAERLKGVDSTLKIQPAELGDSAMYLCASSLGDRVHPSYNEQFFGPGTRLTVL.

This sequence joins TRBV5-1 and TRBJ1-2, with 9 bases that match TRBD1. Per germline, CDR1 SGHRS and CDR2 YFSETQ. The V segment lost 0 bases and the J segment 6 bases; nucleotides outside the gene matches: 3. CDR3 length: 14 amino acids. The DNA for the CDR3 is TGCGCCAGCAGCTTGGGACAGGGGGTGGATGGCTACACCTTC. This encodes CASSLGQGVDGYTF.

A few counts support this clonotype. This chain links TRBV3-1 with TRBJ1-2; D call uncertain. CDR3 length: 14 amino acids. The V gene's germline CDR1 is LGHDT and CDR2 YNNKEL (reference sequence). V was cut by 1 base and J by 7 bases, with 13 bases left in between. Here the CDR3 reads CASSQGAGGSGYTF. CDR3 DNA sequence: TGTGCCAGCAGCCAAGGGGCCGGAGGATCTGGCTACACCTTC. The whole variable domain, remainder taken from reference TRBV3-1 and TRBJ1-2, is DTAVSQTPKYLVTQMGNDKSIKCEQNLGHDTMYWYKQDSKKFLKIMFSYNNKELIINETVPNRFSPKSPDKAHLNLHINSLELGDSAVYFCASSQGAGGSGYTFGSGTRLTVV.

The chain carries TRBV6-1 and TRBJ2-7; TRBD1 aligns across 10 bases. The CDR3 has 15 residues. Losses at the gene ends were 5 bases for V and 4 bases for J; bases not matched to a gene: 8. Germline values: CDR1 MNHNS, CDR2 SASEGT. CDR3 loop: CASSPRDRGLYEQYF. CDR3 nucleotides: TGTGCCAGCAGTCCCCGGGACAGGGGTTTGTACGAGCAGTACTTC.

The CDR3 DNA follows: TGCAGCGCCCGGGACAACTTCAATCAGCCCCAGCATTTT. Amino acids: CSARDNFNQPQHF. The gene calls are TRBV29-1 and TRBJ1-5; possibly TRBD1 for D (6 bases). Germline CDR1 reads SQVTM; CDR2 reads ANQGSEA. The CDR3 totals 13 residues. Trimming removed 7 bases at V and 3 bases at J, with 13 bases between.

The chain combines TRBV20-1 with TRBJ2-3, with D perhaps matching TRBD1 (5 bases). V shed 3 bases and J shed 4 bases, with 14 bases lying between them. The germline gives CDR1 DFQATT, CDR2 SNEGSKA (reference sequence). This CDR3 has 14 amino acids. The CDR3 nucleotides read TGCAGTGCTAGGGGTCAGGGTGGCGCAGATACGCAGTATTTT. Translating it yields CSARGQGGADTQYF.

CDR3 residues: CASSFRDRASYEQYF. In DNA form, the CDR3 reads TGTGCCAGCAGTTTCCGGGACAGGGCTTCCTACGAGCAGTACTTC. The rearrangement links TRBV12-3 or TRBV12-4 to TRBJ2-7; 9 bases are a match to TRBD1. V was clipped by 3 bases and J by 1 base; unmatched bases: 4. The CDR3 extends over 15 amino acids.